Following are 2 T cell receptor beta chains from one sample sequenced in a study of early T cells in non-severe SARS-CoV-2 infection (dated by TCRdb to 2020 to 2023). Preparation of the library involved 5' RACE. The sequencer listed for this sample is NextSeq 500. TCRdb took the public reads, trimmed them with fastp at Q25, ran MiXCR for clone calling and kept in-frame beta chains. Entries are consolidated by CDR3 protein sequence, retaining the most common genes and DNA. This sample comprises some 82,000 distinct CDR3 sequences, 5.5% to 7.5% of them detected only once. The top ten clones comprise about 8% of the sample. The source material was whole blood. The receptors were sampled from an adult who was a healthcare worker with PCR-confirmed SARS-CoV-2 infection or an uninfected control (not recorded which).

This clonotype was observed many times. This chain uses TRBV11-1 with TRBJ2-7; D is perhaps TRBD2 (6 bases). CDR1 is SGHAT and CDR2 is FQDESV in the germline V gene (reference sequence). CDR3 length equals 15 residues. Between the trimmed V and J ends, which lost 5 bases and 0 bases, there was a span of 14 bases. CDR3 coding DNA: TGTGCCAGCAGCGGGAGGACGTCCGGCTCCTACGAGCAGTACTTC. It specifies CASSGRTSGSYEQYF. The variable domain in full, with the rest retrieved from reference TRBV11-1 and TRBJ2-7, is EAEVAQSPRYKITEKSQAVAFWCDPISGHATLYWYRQILGQGPELLVQFQDESVVDDSQLPKDRFSAERLKGVDSTLKIQPAELGDSAMYLCASSGRTSGSYEQYFGPGTRLTVT.

V gene TRBV16 combines with J gene TRBJ2-7, with unresolved D. CDR3 length: 12 amino acids. Deletions cut 3 bases from V and 0 bases from J, with 3 bases between. Germline V gene sequence: CDR1 KGHSY, CDR2 FQNENV. The CDR3 DNA reads as TGTGCCAGCAGCCAGAACTCCTACGAGCAGTACTTC. Its protein is CASSQNSYEQYF.